A selection of T cell receptor beta chains follows, all from one sample in a study of beta chain features in type 1 diabetes. Using immunoSEQ multiplex PCR, the repertoire was profiled, and TCRdb retains in-frame clones only, with some absent. This sample has 680,000 or so clones; around 15% occur once, and the top ten carry about 0.097%. Source material: naive CD4+ T cells from blood. The source is a man in his late teens or twenties in good health. CDR3s include the opening cysteine and the closing phenylalanine or tryptophan. The D gene is left open where the match is weak. Size values are once, few and many counts, or a class for expanded clones, and some rows have none.

TRBD1,TRBV4-3,NA,TRBJ1-1,CASSYRGPSVNTEAFF,TGCGCCAGCAGCTACAGGGGGCCTTCGGTGAACACTGAAGCTTTCTTT
NA,TRBV15,NA,TRBJ2-1,CATSRGLLSIGEQFF,TGTGCCACCAGCAGGGGACTTCTGTCCATAGGGGAGCAGTTCTTC
NA,TRBV2,few,TRBJ1-2,CASSGGTDYGYTF,TGTGCCAGCAGTGGTGGGACCGATTATGGCTACACCTTC
NA,TRBV7-9,few,TRBJ1-2,CASSLVAGGLGYTF,TGTGCCAGCAGCTTAGTCGCTGGGGGCCTCGGCTACACCTTC
NA,TRBV4-2,few,TRBJ1-2,CASSQDNAGNYGYTF,TGTGCCAGCAGCCAAGATAACGCGGGAAACTATGGCTACACCTTC
NA,TRBV10-3,NA,TRBJ2-5,CAISGGGAPQETQYF,TGTGCCATCAGTGGAGGCGGGGCGCCCCAAGAGACCCAGTACTTC
NA,TRBV18,few,TRBJ2-7,CASSPLVMPYEQYF,TGTGCCAGCTCACCACTCGTCATGCCGTACGAGCAGTACTTC
NA,TRBV19,NA,TRBJ2-5,CASSILAWRTQYF,TGTGCCAGTAGTATCCTAGCGTGGCGGACCCAGTACTTC
TRBD1,TRBV30,NA,TRBJ1-4,CAWDRGSTNEKLFF,TGTGCCTGGGACAGGGGATCAACTAATGAAAAACTGTTTTTT
NA,TRBV18,NA,TRBJ2-5,CASSRQQETQYF,TGTGCCAGCTCAAGACAGCAAGAGACCCAGTACTTC
NA,TRBV18,NA,TRBJ2-7,CASSWGLSYEQYF,TGTGCCAGCTCATGGGGGCTCTCCTACGAGCAGTACTTC
NA,TRBV11-1,few,TRBJ1-6,CASSLKAQILAPLHF,TGTGCCAGCAGCTTAAAGGCACAGATACTCGCACCCCTCCACTTT
NA,TRBV9,few,TRBJ1-2,CASSAPRSVGYGYTF,TGTGCCAGCAGCGCCCCACGTAGCGTCGGGTATGGCTACACCTTC
TRBD2,TRBV7-9,NA,TRBJ2-7,CASTFKPGAGPYEQYF,TGTGCCAGCACCTTCAAGCCAGGAGCGGGGCCCTACGAGCAGTACTTC
NA,TRBV5-1,few,TRBJ2-1,CASSLAGGAQFF,TGCGCCAGCAGCTTGGCCGGGGGCGCTCAATTCTTC
NA,TRBV11-3,NA,TRBJ2-7,CASSSGLPRSEQYF,TGTGCCAGCAGCTCGGGACTTCCTCGATCGGAGCAGTACTTC
NA,TRBV7-2,once,TRBJ1-1,CASSLGQVPTEAFF,TGTGCCAGCAGCTTAGGGCAGGTGCCCACTGAAGCTTTCTTT
NA,TRBV19,NA,TRBJ1-1,CASSIARTKNTEAFF,TGTGCCAGTAGTATAGCACGGACAAAGAACACTGAAGCTTTCTTT
NA,TRBV6-4,NA,TRBJ2-2,CASSAGNTGELFF,TGTGCCAGCAGTGCGGGTAACACCGGGGAGCTGTTTTTT
TRBD1,TRBV5-1,NA,TRBJ1-2,CASSKTGASYGYTF,TGCGCCAGCAGCAAAACAGGGGCCAGCTATGGCTACACCTTC
NA,TRBV18,NA,TRBJ2-1,CASSPRSEGLGEQFF,TGTGCCAGCTCACCACGCAGTGAGGGGTTGGGTGAGCAGTTCTTC
NA,TRBV7-9,few,TRBJ2-7,CASSYRDGTYEQYF,TGTGCCAGCAGCTACCGGGACGGGACCTACGAGCAGTACTTC
NA,TRBV2,NA,TRBJ2-3,CASSAGLSTDTQYF,TGTGCCAGCAGCGCGGGACTTAGCACAGATACGCAGTATTTT
TRBD2,TRBV19,few,TRBJ2-1,CASSPGTSSYNEQFF,TGTGCCAGTAGCCCCGGGACTAGCTCCTACAATGAGCAGTTCTTC
NA,TRBV13,many,TRBJ2-1,CASSLVWSSYNEQFF,TGTGCCAGCAGCTTAGTGTGGTCCTCCTACAATGAGCAGTTCTTC
NA,TRBV29-1,few,TRBJ2-7,CSVAHGASGFQYEQYF,TGCAGCGTCGCCCACGGGGCCTCCGGCTTTCAGTACGAGCAGTACTTC
NA,TRBV10-3,NA,TRBJ2-1,CAISPLRDGPYNEQFF,TGTGCCATCAGTCCCCTACGGGACGGCCCCTACAATGAGCAGTTCTTC
NA,TRBV5-1,NA,TRBJ2-1,CASSRGTRRDEQFF,TGCGCCAGCAGCCGCGGGACAAGACGCGATGAGCAGTTCTTC
NA,TRBV27,few,TRBJ1-6,CASSLYGFPSSYNSPLHF,TGTGCCAGCAGTTTATACGGATTCCCGAGCTCCTATAATTCACCCCTCCACTTT
TRBD1,TRBV6-5,NA,TRBJ1-2,CASSPTGGRLYGYTF,TGTGCCAGCAGTCCGACAGGGGGCCGATTATATGGCTACACCTTC
NA,TRBV6-1,NA,TRBJ1-2,CAYTLQGNFGYTF,TGTGCCTATACGTTGCAGGGGAATTTTGGCTACACCTTC
NA,TRBV2,few,TRBJ2-3,CASRLMTDTQYF,TGTGCCAGCCGACTAATGACAGATACGCAGTATTTT